This T cell receptor beta chain was sequenced in a study of blood T cell repertoires in COVID-19. As for the study in general: Italy, Spain and the United States were the sources of the convalescent and acute COVID-19 samples.

The V and J ends lost 5 bases and 1 base respectively, with 16 bases between them. The CDR3 is made up of 16 amino acids. Germline CDR1 and CDR2: SEHNR and FQNEAQ (reference sequence). Original processing methods: The authors estimated nucleated cell counts from reference gene primer amplification. Profiling relied on immunoSEQ multiplex PCR, and the TCRdb table lists in-frame clones only, not all of them. V and J calls and clone size are given by that table; D and trimming were obtained from the DNA. This table has around 100,000 clones, 75% to 90% appearing once. This clonotype was obtained from a woman in her thirties or forties with acute or convalescent COVID-19. Material for sequencing was peripheral blood. The J gene is TRBJ2-3, the V gene TRBV7-9, with D possibly matching TRBD2 (5 bases). CDR3 residues: CASSRGLPRGTDTQYF. CDR3 DNA: TGTGCCAGCAGCCGTGGACTCCCTCGGGGCACAGATACGCAGTATTTT.